Following are 32 T cell receptor beta chains from one sample sequenced in a study of blood T cell repertoires in COVID-19. The repertoire was sequenced with immunoSEQ multiplex PCR; TCRdb's copy has only in-frame clones and lacks some. In the table there are more than 80,000 clones, about 92% of which are singletons. Sample: peripheral blood. The receptors derive from a young man with COVID-19, enrolled during active disease.

This clone was seen only once. The rearrangement joins TRBV11-3 to TRBJ2-1, with TRBD1 identical over 10 bases. The CDR3 has 17 residues. V shed 3 bases, J shed 7 bases, and the junction held 12 bases outside the gene matches. The germline V gene encodes CDR1 SGHNT and CDR2 YENEEA. For the CDR3, the DNA is TGTGCCAGCAGCTTCGACACCGGGACAGGGGTTTCGAATGAGCAGTTCTTC. Its translation is CASSFDTGTGVSNEQFF. Complete variable domain (other parts from reference TRBV11-3 and TRBJ2-1): EAGVVQSPRYKIIEKKQPVAFWCNPISGHNTLYWYLQNLGQGPELLIRYENEEAVDDSQLPKDRFSAERLKGVDSTLKIQPAELGDSAVYLCASSFDTGTGVSNEQFFGPGTRLTVL.

This clone was counted once. The chain joins TRBV29-1 to TRBJ1-1; D is possibly TRBD1 (5 bases). There are 13 residues in the CDR3. Germline CDR1 reads SQVTM; CDR2 reads ANQGSEA. Trimming took 4 bases from V and 0 from J, leaving 9 bases between them. The CDR3 coding sequence is TGCAGCGTTGGGGGACTCTTGAACACTGAAGCTTTCTTT. It yields the protein CSVGGLLNTEAFF.

V usage is TRBV24-1 and J usage is TRBJ2-2; the match to TRBD1 covers 8 bases. In germline, CDR1 is KGHDR, CDR2 SFDVKD. The CDR3 has 15 residues. With V trimmed by 5 bases and J by 6 bases, 7 bases remained unmatched. The CDR3 reads CATSGWTGRAGELFF. Written as DNA, the CDR3 is TGTGCCACCAGTGGCTGGACAGGGCGTGCCGGGGAGCTGTTTTTT.

The chain carries TRBV11-2 and TRBJ2-3, with D hard to call. This CDR3 has 16 amino acids. Germline V gene data show CDR1 as SGHAT and CDR2 as FQNNGV. Trimming stripped 1 base from V and 0 bases from J, with 11 bases between. The CDR3 sequence is CASSLGDSRSTDTQYF. DNA for the CDR3: TGTGCCAGCAGCTTAGGTGACTCTAGGAGCACAGATACGCAGTATTTT. Combining the CDR3 with reference TRBV11-2 and TRBJ2-3 gives the whole variable domain EAGVAQSPRYKIIEKRQSVAFWCNPISGHATLYWYQQILGQGPKLLIQFQNNGVVDDSQLPKDRFSAERLKGVDSTLKIQPAKLEDSAVYLCASSLGDSRSTDTQYFGPGTRLTVL.

The genes are TRBV29-1 and TRBJ2-7; a possible D gene is TRBD1 (6 bases). CDR3 length: 12 amino acids. The germline CDR1 and CDR2 sequences are SQVTM and ANQGSEA. V was clipped by 3 bases and J by 4 bases, with 10 bases between them. CDR3 loop: CSVDLGGYEQYF. In DNA, the CDR3 is TGCAGCGTTGACCTAGGGGGATACGAGCAGTACTTC.

By share of the sample, this clone is medium-sized. CDR3 region: CASSFSFPDGYTF. CDR3 DNA: TGTGCCAGCAGCTTTAGTTTTCCGGATGGCTACACCTTC. The J gene is TRBJ1-2, the V gene TRBV5-8, with D unresolved. The germline V gene has CDR1 SGHTS and CDR2 YDEGEE. V was pared by 2 bases and J by 6 bases, with 11 bases between. The CDR3 consists of 13 residues.

The chain carries TRBV18 and TRBJ1-4; TRBD1 is a possible D gene (6 bases). Germline loops: CDR1 KGHSH, CDR2 LQKENI. CDR3 length: 14 amino acids. V was cut by 2 bases and J by 7 bases, with 11 bases left in between. The CDR3 nucleotides are TGTGCCAGCTCACCAGACAGGATTGGTGAAAAACTGTTTTTT. Its protein product is CASSPDRIGEKLFF.

The V and J genes are TRBV10-3 and TRBJ1-6, with TRBD1 as a possible D gene (6 bases). This CDR3 region has 14 residues. CDR1 ENHRY and CDR2 SYGVKD come from the germline V gene. V was shortened by 6 bases and J by 7 bases, with 13 bases between the two germline ends. For the CDR3, the DNA is TGTGCCATCAGCACCACAGGGTTAAATTCACCCCTCCACTTT. Translated: CAISTTGLNSPLHF.

This clone was found once. The chain has TRBV6-6 and TRBJ2-7, with TRBD2 identical over 9 bases. Germline V gene sequence: CDR1 MNHNY, CDR2 SVGAGI (reference sequence). V trimming: 4 bases; J trimming: 4 bases; junction bases outside the gene matches: 5. The CDR3 has 14 amino acids. CDR3 DNA sequence: TGTGCCAGCAGTTCCCTAGCGGGAAGGTACGAGCAGTACTTC. Encoded protein: CASSSLAGRYEQYF.

This sequence joins TRBV7-6 and TRBJ2-1; the D gene is possibly TRBD2 (6 bases). This CDR3 has 14 amino acids. Germline V gene data show CDR1 as SGHVS and CDR2 as FNYEAQ. V gave up 5 bases and J gave up 5 bases, with 13 bases separating them. As DNA, the CDR3 is TGTGCCAGCAGCCTCCTGCGGGGAAACAATGAGCAGTTCTTC. This sequence encodes CASSLLRGNNEQFF.

This chain links TRBV10-3 with TRBJ1-3; 8 bases map to TRBD1. From germline, CDR1 is ENHRY and CDR2 SYGVKD. The V segment lost 8 bases and the J segment 2 bases; nucleotides outside the gene matches: 8. The CDR3 is 15 residues long. The CDR3 sequence: CAIGSQGVTGNTIYF. The CDR3 DNA sequence: TGTGCCATCGGCTCACAGGGGGTAACTGGAAACACCATATATTTT.

The rearrangement joins TRBV12-5 to TRBJ2-3; 9 nucleotides line up with TRBD1. The CDR3 is made up of 16 amino acids. V lost 5 bases and J lost 3; bases outside the gene matches: 9. Looked up from germline, CDR1 is LGHNT and CDR2 is FRNRAP. The CDR3 is CASGRTGQGFTDTQYF. DNA for the CDR3: TGTGCTAGTGGTAGAACGGGACAGGGATTTACAGATACGCAGTATTTT.

The chain couples TRBV15 to TRBJ2-7; 11 bases are shared with TRBD1. V lost 0 bases to trimming and J lost 4 bases; unmatched junction nucleotides: 2. The CDR3 totals 15 residues. The germline gives CDR1 LNHNV, CDR2 YYDKDF (reference sequence). CDR3 in amino acids: CATSRDRDRGYEQYF. CDR3 coding DNA: TGTGCCACCAGCAGAGATCGGGACAGGGGGTACGAGCAGTACTTC.

V is TRBV4-3 and J is TRBJ2-1; 9 bases align to TRBD1. The CDR3 runs 16 residues. Germline V gene sequence: CDR1 LGHNA, CDR2 YSLEER. V shed 2 bases, J shed 2 bases, and the junction held 4 bases outside the gene matches. This chain's CDR3 is CASSQSGQGPYNEQFF. The CDR3 DNA sequence: TGCGCCAGCAGCCAATCGGGACAGGGACCCTACAATGAGCAGTTCTTC.

The gene calls are TRBV28 and TRBJ2-6, with 9 bases aligning to TRBD1. The CDR3 is 18 residues long. Germline CDR1 is MDHEN and CDR2 is SYDVKM. V lost 4 bases, J lost 2 bases, and 9 bases stayed unmatched. DNA for the CDR3: TGTGCCAGCAGTTCCGGGACAGGGTTCCCCGCTGGGGCCAACGTCCTGACTTTC. The encoded protein is CASSSGTGFPAGANVLTF.

The rearrangement joins TRBV12-3 or TRBV12-4 to TRBJ1-1; D ambiguous. The CDR3 loop spans 13 amino acids. Trimming took off 4 bases at V and 0 bases at J, with 6 bases between the two ends. The CDR3 is CASSSNMNTEAFF. Here the CDR3 DNA reads TGTGCCAGCAGTTCCAACATGAACACTGAAGCTTTCTTT.

The rearrangement uses TRBV28 and TRBJ2-7, with TRBD1 matching over 9 bases. V shed 5 bases and J 5 bases; nucleotides not matched to a gene: 7. CDR3 length: 14 amino acids. Germline V gene lookup returns CDR1 MDHEN and CDR2 SYDVKM. The chain's CDR3 is CASSPRDRANEQYF. In DNA form, the CDR3 reads TGTGCCAGCAGTCCCCGGGACAGGGCGAACGAGCAGTACTTC.

V usage is TRBV15 and J usage is TRBJ1-1; weak D call: TRBD1 (6 bases). V gave up 4 bases and J gave up 1 base, with 10 bases separating them. Germline CDR1 LNHNV, CDR2 YYDKDF (reference sequence). The CDR3 is made up of 14 amino acids. CDR3 nucleotide sequence: TGTGCCACCAGCATCTACAGGGAGAACACTGAAGCTTTCTTT. Protein product: CATSIYRENTEAFF.

V is TRBV19 and J is TRBJ2-7; no clear D gene. V lost 3 bases and J lost 0, with 9 bases in between. In germline, CDR1 is LNHDA, CDR2 SQIVND (reference sequence). The CDR3 contains 14 residues. CDR3: CASSMSGSSYEQYF. CDR3 DNA: TGTGCCAGTAGTATGTCAGGCTCCTCCTACGAGCAGTACTTC.

On this clone: Sequence at one end of the junction differs from germline and may be a read error. The V and J genes are TRBV5-5 and TRBJ1-4; possibly TRBD1 for D (6 bases). Germline V gene data show CDR1 as SGHKS and CDR2 as YYEKEE (reference sequence). There are 12 residues in the CDR3. CDR3 in amino acids: CASSLSGEKLLF. The CDR3 DNA reads as TGTGCCAGCAGCTTGTCAGGGGAAAAACTGCTTTTT.

The V gene is TRBV6-5, the J gene TRBJ2-2; 9 positions match TRBD2. Germline CDR1 reads MNHEY; CDR2 reads SVGAGI. Unmatched junction bases numbered 3, after V lost 7 bases and J lost 3 bases. The CDR3 totals 14 residues. The CDR3: CASNKREDTGELFF. CDR3 DNA sequence: TGTGCCAGCAATAAGCGGGAGGACACCGGGGAGCTGTTTTTT.

Turning to this clone: Additional DNA sequences in this sample encode the identical CDR3. CDR3 DNA: TGTGCCTGGAGGCGACAGGGTTACGGAAACACCATATATTTT. Translating gives CAWRRQGYGNTIYF. This chain joins TRBV30 and TRBJ1-3; TRBD1 aligns across 7 bases. V lost 3 bases and J lost 4; bases outside the gene matches: 6. CDR1 and CDR2 from the germline V gene are GTSNPN and SVGIG (reference sequence). CDR3 size: 14 residues.

This clone occurred once. The J gene is TRBJ1-1, the V gene TRBV19; TRBD1 is a possible D gene (5 bases). V was clipped by 5 bases and J by 1 base, with 8 bases between them. The CDR3 is 13 residues long. Per germline, CDR1 LNHDA and CDR2 SQIVND (reference sequence). CDR3 DNA sequence: TGTGCCAGTAGTGGGGCAGGGAACACTGAAGCTTTCTTT. Translating gives CASSGAGNTEAFF. Variable domain in full (rest from reference TRBV19 and TRBJ1-1): DGGITQSPKYLFRKEGQNVTLSCEQNLNHDAMYWYRQDPGQGLRLIYYSQIVNDFQKGDIAEGYSVSREKKESFPLTVTSAQKNPTAFYLCASSGAGNTEAFFGQGTRLTVV.

This rearrangement joins TRBV11-3 to TRBJ2-1, with D possibly TRBD2 on 7 matching bases. Germline values: CDR1 SGHNT, CDR2 YENEEA. The V and J ends lost 4 bases and 9 bases respectively, with 10 bases between them. CDR3 size: 12 residues. The CDR3 DNA follows: TGTGCCAGCAGCTACAGGGAGGGTGAGCAGTTCTTC. This sequence encodes CASSYREGEQFF.

This chain joins TRBV7-9 and TRBJ1-1, with TRBD1 matching over 11 bases. This CDR3 is built from 17 residues. V was clipped by 5 bases and J by 0 bases; unmatched bases: 8. The germline CDR1 and CDR2 sequences are SEHNR and FQNEAQ (reference sequence). CDR3 coding DNA: TGTGCCAGCAGCCGGACAGGGGGCCGAGTCGTGAACACTGAAGCTTTCTTT. Translated: CASSRTGGRVVNTEAFF.

The genes are TRBV2 and TRBJ1-1; TRBD1 is a possible D gene (6 bases). The CDR3 contains 14 residues. Germline-derived CDR1 and CDR2 are SNHLY and FYNNEI. The V end lost 4 bases, the J end lost 0 bases, and 9 bases lay between the germline ends. DNA for the CDR3: TGTGCCAGCAGTGCCCGGACAGTGAACACTGAAGCTTTCTTT. It yields the protein CASSARTVNTEAFF.

The chain employs TRBV30 and TRBJ1-1; the match to TRBD1 covers 7 bases. V was pared by 3 bases and J by 8 bases, with 6 bases of the junction left unmatched. The CDR3 spans 12 residues. Germline V gene sequence: CDR1 GTSNPN, CDR2 SVGIG (reference sequence). As DNA, the CDR3 is TGTGCCTGGAGGCAGGGGGTTGAAGAAGCTTTCTTT. Translated: CAWRQGVEEAFF.

This clone was picked up a small number of times. The gene calls are TRBV6-1 and TRBJ2-5; D possibly corresponds to TRBD2 (5 bases). The germline V gene has CDR1 MNHNS and CDR2 SASEGT. V was cut by 2 bases and J by 9 bases, with 10 bases left in between. CDR3 size: 12 residues. CDR3 coding DNA: TGTGCCAGCAGTGAACCGGGGATGGCCCAGTACTTC. It codes for CASSEPGMAQYF.

V gene TRBV10-3 combines with J gene TRBJ2-1, with TRBD2 matching over 10 bases. The CDR3 covers 17 residues. V was clipped by 0 bases and J by 4 bases; unmatched bases: 6. In germline, CDR1 is ENHRY, CDR2 SYGVKD. As DNA, the CDR3 is TGTGCCATCAGTGAGTCGGCTAGCGGGAGAGGATACAATGAGCAGTTCTTC. Its protein is CAISESASGRGYNEQFF.

V is TRBV6-5 and J is TRBJ2-7; 13 nucleotides agree with TRBD2. The CDR3 totals 16 residues. CDR1 is MNHEY and CDR2 is SVGAGI in the germline V gene. The V segment lost 0 bases and the J segment 1 base; nucleotides outside the gene matches: 0. In DNA, the CDR3 is TGTGCCAGCAGTTACTCGGGACTAGCGGGGTCCTACGAGCAGTACTTC. Its protein product is CASSYSGLAGSYEQYF.

This chain connects TRBV7-2 to TRBJ2-7, with 8 nucleotides matching TRBD1. Looked up from germline, CDR1 is SGHTA and CDR2 is FQGNSA. The V and J ends lost 0 bases and 2 bases, in that order; junction bases with no gene match: 9. The CDR3 loop spans 17 amino acids. The CDR3 DNA sequence: TGTGCCAGCAGCTTAGCGGCGGGACAGGTTAATACCTACGAGCAGTACTTC. Translating gives CASSLAAGQVNTYEQYF.

This clone has only a few counts. The rearrangement links TRBV5-1 to TRBJ2-7, with D possibly TRBD1 on 6 matching bases. The CDR3 runs 14 residues. With 3 bases removed from V and 2 bases from J, the gap between germline ends came to 12 bases. The germline V gene has CDR1 SGHRS and CDR2 YFSETQ. The CDR3: CASSSTGQAYEQYF. The CDR3, as DNA: TGCGCCAGCAGCTCGACAGGCCAGGCCTACGAGCAGTACTTC.